This entry features one T cell receptor (beta chain) sequence. Cohort placement rested on clinical history that participants reported themselves. This entry comes from a study of blood T cell repertoires in COVID-19. Study-level information: Samples came from the United States, Italy and Spain, spanning acute and convalescent COVID-19. PBMCs, B-cell-depleted T cells, or T cells were the source of the cDNA or gDNA that made up the material.

In the original workflow: Estimation of nucleated cell counts was performed using reference gene primer amplification. Assay: immunoSEQ multiplex PCR; the TCRdb copy retains only in-frame clones and omits some. The DNA gave D and trimming, while V, J and clone size come from that table. The sample comprises a few hundred thousand clones, approximately 83% of which are singletons, and around 3.7% rests with the top ten. CDR1 SGDLS and CDR2 YYNGEE come from the germline V gene. The ends were cut back, 1 base at V and 8 bases at J, with 18 bases in the middle. There are 15 residues in the CDR3. Specimen: PBMCs or T cells enriched from blood (not recorded which). This TCR was sampled from a man aged 50-60 years who had recovered from COVID-19. This chain uses TRBV9 with TRBJ1-2; tentative D call: TRBD1 (5 bases). This CDR3 is CASSVTGETFFGYTF. Written as DNA, the CDR3 is TGTGCCAGCAGCGTAACAGGAGAAACCTTCTTCGGCTACACCTTC.